Sequencing of this T cell receptor beta chain was carried out in a study of blood T cell repertoires in COVID-19. Study at large: Researchers got acute and convalescent COVID-19 samples from the United States, Italy and Spain.

Germline lookup yields CDR1 MGHRA and CDR2 YSYEKL. With V trimmed by 6 bases and J by 6 bases, 10 bases remained unmatched. The CDR3 spans 14 residues. Sequenced by immunoSEQ multiplex PCR; TCRdb stores in-frame clones only, minus some. Of 360,000 or so clones detected, about 90% appear once; the ten largest clones hold 1.5% to 2%. This TCR was recovered from a woman between 25 and 40 years old who had recovered from COVID-19. Sequencing was carried out using PBMCs or T cells enriched from blood (not recorded which). The V call is TRBV4-1, the J call TRBJ2-7; 8 nucleotides match TRBD1. CDR3 loop: CASSPDRGPLEQYF. The CDR3 DNA reads TGCGCCAGCAGTCCAGACAGGGGCCCCCTCGAGCAGTACTTC.